A single sample is the source of the 31 T cell receptor beta chains below, sequenced in a study of regulatory T cells in long-lasting Graves disease. Regarding time point: persistent/refractory GD, antithyroid drugs over 5 years with positive TRAb. Generation of the TCR library employed RNA extracted from PBMCs. Investigators prepared the TCR beta libraries by applying iRepertoire HTBI primers and Arm-PCR of CDR3 regions. TCRdb reprocessed the multiplex PCR reads via MiXCR and lists one record per CDR3 protein. The sample holds 420,000 or so distinct CDR3 sequences, around 20% seen once. The material sequenced was peripheral blood mononuclear cells (PBMCs), taken when the disease was refractory, from a patient treated with antithyroid drugs. The origin of the receptors is a female donor with Graves disease.

This clonotype was counted many times. This chain links TRBV28 with TRBJ2-7; no clear D. V was cut by 5 bases and J by 6 bases, with 8 bases left in between. Germline CDR1 is MDHEN and CDR2 is SYDVKM. CDR3 length: 11 amino acids. In nucleotides, the CDR3 is TGTGCCAGCAGTCCATCCCGCGAGCAGTACTTC. It encodes CASSPSREQYF.

This clonotype has a count of ten or more. The rearrangement links TRBV5-1 to TRBJ2-7, with D uncertain. The CDR3 covers 11 residues. In germline, CDR1 is SGHRS, CDR2 YFSETQ. V was pared by 0 bases and J by 5 bases, with 3 bases between. The CDR3 DNA is TGCGCCAGCAGCTTGGAACACGAGCAGTACTTC. Translated, it gives CASSLEHEQYF.

Ten or more counts support this clonotype. The rearrangement joins TRBV28 to TRBJ1-2; D is ambiguous. Germline V gene data show CDR1 as MDHEN and CDR2 as SYDVKM. CDR3 length equals 14 residues. With 3 bases removed from V and 4 bases from J, the gap between germline ends came to 12 bases. The CDR3 bases are TGTGCCAGCAGTTTTTCCGGGAGCGGCTATGGCTACACCTTC. Translating gives CASSFSGSGYGYTF.

The sample holds a few counts of this clonotype. V is TRBV5-1 and J is TRBJ1-1, with 9 positions matching TRBD1. Per germline, CDR1 SGHRS and CDR2 YFSETQ. The length of the CDR3 is 14 residues. V was pared by 6 bases and J by 4 bases, with 7 bases of the junction left unmatched. CDR3 in amino acids: CASTETGGTTEAFF. In DNA, the CDR3 is TGCGCCAGCACCGAGACAGGGGGTACCACTGAAGCTTTCTTT.

This clonotype was observed at least ten times. J is TRBJ1-2 and V is TRBV20-1, with D maybe TRBD1 (6 bases). This CDR3 is 14 amino acids long. Deletions cut 3 bases from V and 5 bases from J, with 16 bases between. From germline, CDR1 is DFQATT and CDR2 SNEGSKA (reference sequence). The CDR3 DNA sequence: TGCAGTGCTAGCAAAAGGGGGACGGCTTATGGCTACACCTTC. Translation gives CSASKRGTAYGYTF.

The V gene is TRBV28, the J gene TRBJ2-5, with TRBD2 matching 13 bases. The ends lost 6 bases at V and 7 bases at J; junction bases unmatched: 5. CDR1 is MDHEN and CDR2 is SYDVKM in the germline V gene. This CDR3 region has 14 residues. CDR3 DNA sequence: TGTGCCAGCAGGAAACTAGCGGGAGGGGGGACCCAGTACTTC. It translates to CASRKLAGGGTQYF.

The rearrangement joins TRBV3-1 to TRBJ1-5; 7 nucleotides agree with TRBD1. Germline loops: CDR1 LGHDT, CDR2 YNNKEL (reference sequence). CDR3 size: 14 residues. V lost 2 bases and J lost 6; bases outside the gene matches: 4. CDR3 in amino acids: CASSQSRGFQPQHF. CDR3 coding DNA: TGTGCCAGCAGCCAATCCAGGGGGTTTCAGCCCCAGCATTTT.

This clonotype was recorded at least ten times. The chain has TRBV7-2 and TRBJ2-7; 7 bases match TRBD2. Looked up from germline, CDR1 is SGHTA and CDR2 is FQGNSA. The ends lost 2 bases at V and 5 bases at J; junction bases unmatched: 12. The CDR3 consists of 16 residues. The CDR3 DNA sequence: TGTGCCAGCAGCTTATCCCCCGGGGTCGGGACTAACGAGCAGTACTTC. Protein product: CASSLSPGVGTNEQYF.

This clonotype was detected a few times. This chain uses TRBV6-1 with TRBJ2-7; D is undetermined. This CDR3 is built from 15 residues. V dropped 1 base and J dropped 2 bases, with 12 bases sitting between them. CDR1 and CDR2 from the germline V gene are MNHNS and SASEGT. CDR3 sequence reads: CASSEGQPLPYEQYF. Written as DNA, the CDR3 is TGTGCCAGCAGTGAAGGGCAGCCTTTACCCTACGAGCAGTACTTC.

CDR3: CASSTYRQGTEAFF. The CDR3 coding sequence is TGTGCCAGTAGTACCTACAGACAGGGAACAGAAGCTTTCTTT. This chain links TRBV19 with TRBJ1-1, with TRBD1 matching 7 bases. After removal of 4 bases from V and 8 bases from J, the junction contained 10 bases not matched to a gene. The CDR3 sequence is 14 residues long. CDR1 and CDR2 from the germline V gene are LNHDA and SQIVND (reference sequence).

The V and J genes are TRBV20-1 and TRBJ2-7; D tentatively fits TRBD1 or TRBD2 (6 bases each). This CDR3 spans 14 amino acids. Germline V CDR1 and CDR2: DFQATT, SNEGSKA (reference sequence). V lost 4 bases to trimming and J lost 2 bases, with 15 bases between them. CDR3: CSANGQTRPYEQYF. The CDR3 region has the DNA TGCAGTGCTAACGGACAGACTAGACCCTACGAGCAGTACTTC.

The rearrangement links TRBV7-3 to TRBJ2-5; D call uncertain. This CDR3 comprises 13 residues. Germline loops: CDR1 SGHTA, CDR2 FQGTGA. The V and J ends lost 5 bases and 7 bases respectively, with 14 bases between them. CDR3 in amino acids: CASSLSAPGTQYF. The CDR3 DNA is TGTGCCAGCAGCCTCTCAGCCCCCGGGACCCAGTACTTC.

This rearrangement joins TRBV5-1 to TRBJ2-7; TRBD1 is a possible D gene (8 bases). This CDR3 spans 16 amino acids. In germline, CDR1 is SGHRS, CDR2 YFSETQ. Trimming cost V 4 bases and J 1 base, with 18 bases left between them. Written as DNA, the CDR3 is TGCGCCAGCAGCCGGGACAGGATCGGGGGGTCCTACGAGCAGTACTTC. Amino acid sequence: CASSRDRIGGSYEQYF.

This clonotype was counted at least ten times. The chain recombines TRBV2 with TRBJ2-5, with 8 bases matching TRBD2. CDR1 and CDR2 (germline): SNHLY, FYNNEI. The V and J ends lost 6 bases and 4 bases, in that order; junction bases with no gene match: 10. The CDR3 length is 15 residues. CDR3 sequence reads: CASRKGLASGETQYF. For the CDR3, the DNA is TGTGCCAGCAGAAAAGGACTAGCATCCGGAGAGACCCAGTACTTC.

The genes are TRBV14 and TRBJ2-1, with 12 bases identical to TRBD2. CDR1 and CDR2 (germline): SGHDN, FVKESK. Losses at the gene ends were 4 bases for V and 6 bases for J; bases not matched to a gene: 7. The CDR3 loop spans 16 amino acids. The CDR3 sequence: CASSPLLAGGPNEQFF. Here the CDR3 DNA reads TGTGCCAGCAGCCCCCTACTAGCGGGAGGACCCAATGAGCAGTTCTTC.

The chain is built from TRBV19 and TRBJ2-7, with D unclear. The CDR3 is made up of 13 amino acids. In germline, CDR1 is LNHDA, CDR2 SQIVND (reference sequence). Trimming took off 7 bases at V and 3 bases at J, with 13 bases between the two ends. This chain's CDR3 is CASTPPLGYEQYF. The CDR3 DNA sequence: TGTGCCAGTACCCCCCCCCTGGGCTACGAGCAGTACTTC.

The chain links TRBV30 to TRBJ1-5; possible D gene TRBD1, 5 bases. The CDR3 runs to 13 residues. Germline-derived CDR1 and CDR2 are GTSNPN and SVGIG (reference sequence). V lost 2 bases and J 4 bases, leaving 9 bases between the germline ends. The CDR3 nucleotides are TGTGCCTGGAGTAAAGGGGTAAATCAGCCCCAGCATTTT. It codes for CAWSKGVNQPQHF. Filled out from reference TRBV30 and TRBJ1-5, the complete variable domain reads SQTIHQWPATLVQPVGSPLSLECTVEGTSNPNLYWYRQAAGRGLQLLFYSVGIGQISSEVPQNLSASRPQDRQFILSSKKLLLSDSGFYLCAWSKGVNQPQHFGDGTRLSIL.

This clonotype was detected ten times or more. The chain links TRBV5-1 to TRBJ1-1; possibly TRBD1 for D (6 bases). Per the germline V gene, CDR1 is SGHRS and CDR2 is YFSETQ. The CDR3 extends over 14 amino acids. Trimming removed 4 bases from V and 2 bases from J, with 12 bases in between. The CDR3 region is CASSPRTDNTEAFF. In DNA, the CDR3 is TGCGCCAGCAGCCCAAGGACAGACAACACTGAAGCTTTCTTT.

Details on this clonotype: At one end, the junction sequence differs from germline, possibly due to a read error. CDR3 in amino acids: CSASLGGPNTEALF. DNA of the CDR3: TGCAGTGCTAGTCTTGGGGGGCCGAACACTGAAGCTCTCTTT. The genes are TRBV20-1 and TRBJ1-1; D perhaps matches TRBD1 (6 bases). The CDR3 extends over 14 amino acids. The germline CDR1 and CDR2 sequences are DFQATT and SNEGSKA (reference sequence).

For this clonotype: A much larger clone lies a single base off, so this may be a read error. The rearrangement joins TRBV2 to TRBJ1-3; D ambiguous. The CDR3 has 17 amino acids. Germline V lookup: CDR1 SNHLY, CDR2 FYNNEI. CDR3: CASSEVGSSALRNIIYF. The CDR3 DNA reads TGTGCCAGCAGTGAAGTAGGATCATCCGCCCTACGCAACATCATATATTTT.

Concerning this clonotype: This may come from a read error, since a much larger clone is one base off. The chain joins TRBV7-8 to TRBJ1-1; 9 nucleotides line up with TRBD1. This CDR3 has 19 amino acids. Germline loops: CDR1 SGHVS, CDR2 FQNEAQ. The DNA of the CDR3 is TGTGCCAGCAGCCCTCGTGAGGGACAGGGTGAGGGGTTGAACACTGAAGCTCTCTTT. Protein sequence: CASSPREGQGEGLNTEALF.

The chain carries TRBV27 and TRBJ2-1, with 7 bases that match TRBD2. Trimming took 5 bases from V and 10 from J; bases not matched to a gene: 11. Germline V gene sequence: CDR1 MNHEY, CDR2 SMNVEV (reference sequence). This CDR3 region has 14 residues. CDR3 sequence reads: CASSPGLVGEEQFF. In DNA form, the CDR3 reads TGTGCCAGCAGTCCCGGACTAGTGGGCGAGGAGCAGTTCTTC.

The V gene is TRBV19, the J gene TRBJ1-5, with 7 bases aligning to TRBD1. V lost 0 bases, J lost 2 bases, and 4 bases stayed unmatched. CDR3 length equals 16 residues. CDR1 and CDR2 (germline): LNHDA, SQIVND (reference sequence). The CDR3 loop is CASSIERGLGNQPQHF. DNA of the CDR3: TGTGCCAGTAGTATAGAGAGGGGGCTAGGCAATCAGCCCCAGCATTTT.

The table lists this clonotype with many counts. Germline is not matched at one junction end, which may reflect a read error. The chain is built from TRBV19 and TRBJ1-1; no clear D gene. From germline, CDR1 is LNHDA and CDR2 SQIVND (reference sequence). The CDR3 is 13 amino acids. The CDR3 nucleotides read TGCGCCAGCAGCCCGGGTTGGAACACTGAAGCTTTCTTT. Translation gives CASSPGWNTEAFF.

V is TRBV20-1 and J is TRBJ2-2; the match to TRBD2 covers 12 bases. The CDR3 length is 15 residues. CDR1 and CDR2 (germline): DFQATT, SNEGSKA (reference sequence). Germline trimming cut 6 bases from V and 4 bases from J; bases unmatched to any gene: 6. DNA for the CDR3: TGCAGTGCCAGACTAGCGGGAGTCGGCACCGGGGAGCTGTTTTTT. The encoded protein is CSARLAGVGTGELFF.

This clonotype was detected ten times or more. This sequence joins TRBV15 and TRBJ1-2; D not resolved. Germline V gene lookup returns CDR1 LNHNV and CDR2 YYDKDF (reference sequence). The V and J ends lost 3 bases and 2 bases respectively, with 10 bases between them. The CDR3 has 14 residues. The CDR3 region has the DNA TGTGCCACCAGCAGTTCCCGCCTCAACTATGGCTACACCTTC. Residues: CATSSSRLNYGYTF. Variable domain in full (rest from reference TRBV15 and TRBJ1-2): DAMVIQNPRYQVTQFGKPVTLSCSQTLNHNVMYWYQQKSSQAPKLLFHYYDKDFNNEADTPDNFQSRRPNTSFCFLDIRSPGLGDTAMYLCATSSSRLNYGYTFGSGTRLTVV.

At least ten counts were recorded for this clonotype. The chain joins TRBV2 to TRBJ2-5; TRBD2 aligns across 9 bases. The CDR3 extends over 16 amino acids. Per germline, CDR1 SNHLY and CDR2 FYNNEI. Trimming took 6 bases from V and 2 from J; bases not matched to a gene: 10. This CDR3 is CASSPLSGRAQETQYF. CDR3 DNA sequence: TGTGCCAGCAGCCCACTTAGCGGGAGAGCTCAAGAGACCCAGTACTTC.

This clonotype has a count of ten or more. The V and J genes are TRBV6-1 and TRBJ1-5, with a possible D match to TRBD1 (6 bases). The CDR3 has 16 residues. V lost 3 bases and J lost 5, with 17 bases in between. The germline CDR1 and CDR2 sequences are MNHNS and SASEGT. The DNA for the CDR3 is TGTGCCAGCAGTGATGGGGGCCCTCTTTGGTATCAGCCCCAGCATTTT. Protein: CASSDGGPLWYQPQHF.

J is TRBJ2-1 and V is TRBV6-1; no reliable D call. The CDR3 totals 13 residues. Trimming cost V 10 bases and J 0 bases, with 10 bases left between them. Germline CDR1 MNHNS, CDR2 SASEGT. The CDR3: CATQVVSYNEQFF. The CDR3 DNA reads TGTGCCACCCAAGTGGTCTCCTACAATGAGCAGTTCTTC.

This clonotype was observed at least ten times. The rearrangement joins TRBV7-6 to TRBJ1-1; 10 nucleotides line up with TRBD1. The J segment lost 5 bases and the V segment lost 6 bases, leaving 6 bases of the junction unmatched. CDR3 length: 14 amino acids. Germline V gives CDR1 SGHVS, CDR2 FNYEAQ. The CDR3 protein is CASRRDRGGTEAFF. CDR3 nucleotide sequence: TGTGCCAGCAGGAGGGACAGGGGAGGGACTGAAGCTTTCTTT.

The V gene is TRBV5-6, the J gene TRBJ2-7, with D possibly TRBD2 on 5 matching bases. Germline CDR1 SGHDT, CDR2 YYEEEE. This CDR3 comprises 15 residues. Deletions cut 1 base from V and 2 bases from J, with 13 bases between. Here the CDR3 DNA reads TGTGCCAGCAGCTTGTTTAGCGACTCAACCTACGAGCAGTACTTC. Its protein product is CASSLFSDSTYEQYF. Full variable domain (missing parts from reference TRBV5-6 and TRBJ2-7): DAGVTQSPTHLIKTRGQQVTLRCSPKSGHDTVSWYQQALGQGPQFIFQYYEEEERQRGNFPDRFSGHQFPNYSSELNVNALLLGDSALYLCASSLFSDSTYEQYFGPGTRLTVT.